One sample yielded the 10 T cell receptor beta chains listed below, sequenced in a study of OX40 agonist ivuxolimab in advanced cancers. Measured with immunoSEQ multiplex PCR; TCRdb has only the in-frame clones, and not every one. The table records about 66,000 clones, 85% to 90% of them present only once. This specimen consisted of CD4+ or CD8+ T cells sorted from blood, obtained in a trial of the OX40 agonist ivuxolimab. The source is an adult with an advanced solid tumor such as melanoma, head and neck, liver or kidney cancer.

This chain uses TRBV18 with TRBJ1-1; unclear D gene. Germline assignment: CDR1 KGHSH and CDR2 LQKENI. V was shortened by 6 bases and J by 2 bases, with 13 bases between the two germline ends. This CDR3 comprises 14 residues. The CDR3 sequence: CASSAGHINTEAFF. The CDR3 nucleotides are TGTGCCAGCTCCGCCGGCCATATTAACACTGAAGCTTTCTTT.

This chain joins TRBV11-2 and TRBJ1-6; D might be TRBD1 (6 bases). V lost 5 bases to trimming and J lost 7 bases, with 15 bases between them. In germline, CDR1 is SGHAT, CDR2 FQNNGV. This CDR3 has 15 residues. The CDR3 region has the DNA TGTGCCAGCAGCACGATACTGGGGGCGAATTCACCCCTCCACTTT. It yields the protein CASSTILGANSPLHF. Full variable domain (outside the CDR3, taken from reference TRBV11-2 and TRBJ1-6): EAGVAQSPRYKIIEKRQSVAFWCNPISGHATLYWYQQILGQGPKLLIQFQNNGVVDDSQLPKDRFSAERLKGVDSTLKIQPAKLEDSAVYLCASSTILGANSPLHFGNGTRLTVT.

There are a few counts of this clone. The gene calls are TRBV19 and TRBJ1-5; TRBD1 might be the D (6 bases). The CDR3 runs to 14 residues. Trimming pared 4 bases from V and 4 bases from J, leaving 11 bases between. Germline V gene sequence: CDR1 LNHDA, CDR2 SQIVND (reference sequence). The CDR3 reads CASSSNRANQPQHF. Here the CDR3 DNA reads TGTGCCAGTAGTAGTAACAGGGCGAATCAGCCCCAGCATTTT. The complete variable domain, with remaining parts taken from reference TRBV19 and TRBJ1-5, reads DGGITQSPKYLFRKEGQNVTLSCEQNLNHDAMYWYRQDPGQGLRLIYYSQIVNDFQKGDIAEGYSVSREKKESFPLTVTSAQKNPTAFYLCASSSNRANQPQHFGDGTRLSIL.

The chain is built from TRBV7-9 and TRBJ1-5; 10 bases match TRBD1. The CDR3 consists of 15 residues. Germline V gene sequence: CDR1 SEHNR, CDR2 FQNEAQ (reference sequence). V lost 5 bases and J lost 6; bases outside the gene matches: 7. CDR3 loop: CASSVGQGLSQPQHF. CDR3 DNA: TGTGCCAGCAGCGTGGGACAGGGGTTGAGTCAGCCCCAGCATTTT.

This chain uses TRBV19 with TRBJ1-5; D unclear. The CDR3 has 14 residues. Germline V lookup: CDR1 LNHDA, CDR2 SQIVND (reference sequence). V was shortened by 3 bases and J by 0 bases, with 6 bases between the two germline ends. For the CDR3, the DNA is TGTGCCAGTAGTATCTGGGATAGCAATCAGCCCCAGCATTTT. This translates into CASSIWDSNQPQHF.

The sample holds one count of this clone. No conserved phenylalanine or tryptophan ends this CDR3, so it is likely a read error. Because the CDR3's place on the DNA is in doubt, the DNA is left out and the CDR3 is given as listed by TCRdb. The chain uses TRBV11-2 and TRBJ1-2; the tabulated D call, TRBD1, remains unverified against the DNA. The V gene's germline CDR1 is SGHAT and CDR2 FQNNGV. The CDR3 is 14 residues long, ends included. CDR3 protein: CASSLDGQGRVIAY.

The J gene is TRBJ2-7, the V gene TRBV6-6; 8 positions agree with TRBD1. This CDR3 is 15 amino acids long. J was trimmed by 1 base and V by 7 bases; bases with no gene match: 9. Germline V gene sequence: CDR1 MNHNY, CDR2 SVGAGI (reference sequence). The CDR3 sequence: CASKAPDRGSYEQYF. The CDR3 DNA is TGTGCCAGCAAGGCCCCAGACAGGGGATCCTACGAGCAGTACTTC.

This rearrangement joins TRBV7-9 to TRBJ2-2; D might be TRBD1 (6 bases). V shed 2 bases and J shed 7 bases, with 8 bases lying between them. The germline V gene has CDR1 SEHNR and CDR2 FQNEAQ (reference sequence). CDR3 length equals 13 residues. The DNA of the CDR3 is TGTGCCAGCAGCTTACAGGGGTACGGGGAGCTGTTTTTT. Protein sequence: CASSLQGYGELFF.

The rearrangement links TRBV6-5 to TRBJ1-2; no firm D call. This CDR3 region has 14 residues. Germline CDR1 and CDR2: MNHEY and SVGAGI. V gave up 2 bases and J gave up 5 bases, with 12 bases separating them. The CDR3 region is CASSYTGRSYGYTF. The DNA for the CDR3 is TGTGCCAGCAGTTACACGGGGAGAAGTTATGGCTACACCTTC.

The chain is built from TRBV20-1 and TRBJ1-2; D is unclear. V was shortened by 0 bases and J by 6 bases, with 5 bases between the two germline ends. This CDR3 comprises 11 residues. Germline values: CDR1 DFQATT, CDR2 SNEGSKA (reference sequence). The CDR3 loop is CSARDRHGYTF. CDR3 nucleotides: TGCAGTGCTAGAGATCGGCATGGCTACACCTTC.